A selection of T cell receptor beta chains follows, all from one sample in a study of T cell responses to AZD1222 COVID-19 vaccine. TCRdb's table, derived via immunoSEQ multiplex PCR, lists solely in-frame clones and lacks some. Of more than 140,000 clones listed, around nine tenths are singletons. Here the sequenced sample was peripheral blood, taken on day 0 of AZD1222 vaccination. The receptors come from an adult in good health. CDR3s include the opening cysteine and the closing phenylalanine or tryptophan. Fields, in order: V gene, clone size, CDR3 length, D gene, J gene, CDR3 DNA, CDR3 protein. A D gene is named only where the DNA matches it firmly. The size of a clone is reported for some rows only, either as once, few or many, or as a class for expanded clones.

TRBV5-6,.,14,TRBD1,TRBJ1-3,TGTGCCAGCATGGACAGGGGGCACGGAAACACCATATATTTT,CASMDRGHGNTIYF
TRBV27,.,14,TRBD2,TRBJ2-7,TGTGCCAGCAGTTTTCGGACTAGCGGGATTAAGCAGTACTTC,CASSFRTSGIKQYF
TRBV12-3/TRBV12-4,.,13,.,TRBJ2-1,TGTGCCAGCAGTTTAGGAGGGGTTGGTGAGCAGTTCTTC,CASSLGGVGEQFF
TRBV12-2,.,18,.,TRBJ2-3,TGTGCAAGTCGCTTAGGAAGTCAGGGGCGGCCGCGCACAGATACGCAGTATTTT,CASRLGSQGRPRTDTQYF
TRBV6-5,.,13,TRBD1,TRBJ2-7,TGTGCCAGCATAGGGACAGACTCCTACGAGCAGTACTTC,CASIGTDSYEQYF
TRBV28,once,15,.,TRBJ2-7,TGTGCCAGCACTCTCCTCCCGGGTGGAACCTACGAGCAGTACTTC,CASTLLPGGTYEQYF
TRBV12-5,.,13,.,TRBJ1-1,TGTGCTAGTGGTTTGGAAGGTGGGATTCAAGCTTTCTTT,CASGLEGGIQAFF
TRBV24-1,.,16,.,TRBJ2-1,TGTGCCACCAGTGATCCTGCAAGGCCCCCCTACAATGAGCAGTTCTTC,CATSDPARPPYNEQFF
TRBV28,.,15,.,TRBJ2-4,TGTGCCAGCAGTTTGGAAGGGGCGGCCAAAAACATTCAGTACTTC,CASSLEGAAKNIQYF
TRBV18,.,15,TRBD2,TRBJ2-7,TGTGCCAGCTCATCAACTAGCGGGAGTACCGACGAGCAGTACTTC,CASSSTSGSTDEQYF
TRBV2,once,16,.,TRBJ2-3,TGTGCCAGCAGTGAGATCGAGGGAGCGAACACAGATACGCAGTATTTT,CASSEIEGANTDTQYF
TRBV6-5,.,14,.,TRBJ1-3,TGTGCCAGCAAATCGCTGAGCTCTGGAAACACCATATATTTT,CASKSLSSGNTIYF
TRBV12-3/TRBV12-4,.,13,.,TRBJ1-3,TGTGCCAGCAGTTTGTCGAGGGGAGACACCATATATTTT,CASSLSRGDTIYF
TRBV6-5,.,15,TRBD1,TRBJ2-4,TGTGCCAGCAGTTACTCGACAGGGGGGAAAAACATTCAGTACTTC,CASSYSTGGKNIQYF
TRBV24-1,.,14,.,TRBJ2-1,TGTGCCACCAGTGTGGGGGGATCGTGGGATGAGCAGTTCTTC,CATSVGGSWDEQFF
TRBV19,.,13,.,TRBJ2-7,TGTGCCAGTACCTCGGACAATTCCTACGAGCAGTACTTC,CASTSDNSYEQYF
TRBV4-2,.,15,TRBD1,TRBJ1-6,TGTGCCAGCAGCCAAAATACAGGGGATGAATCACCCCTCCACTTT,CASSQNTGDESPLHF
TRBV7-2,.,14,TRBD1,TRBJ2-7,TGTGCCAGCAGCTTAGGAGGGGGCATGTACGAGCAGTACTTC,CASSLGGGMYEQYF
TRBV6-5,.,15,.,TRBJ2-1,TGTGCCAGCAGGCGCAGGTGGGGCCCCTACAATGAGCAGTTCTTC,CASRRRWGPYNEQFF
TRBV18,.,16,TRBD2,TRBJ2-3,TGTGCCAGCTCGGGCCTAGCGGGAGGGGACACAGATACGCAGTATTTT,CASSGLAGGDTDTQYF
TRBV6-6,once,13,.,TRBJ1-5,TGTGCCAGCTTCGGACAGAGCAATCAGCCCCAGCATTTT,CASFGQSNQPQHF
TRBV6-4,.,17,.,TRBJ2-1,TGTGCCAGCAGTGAACGGACAGTATCTCGAACCTACAATGAGCAGTTCTTC,CASSERTVSRTYNEQFF
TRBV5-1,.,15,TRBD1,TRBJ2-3,TGCGCCAGCAGACCGGGACAGGTAAACACAGATACGCAGTATTTT,CASRPGQVNTDTQYF
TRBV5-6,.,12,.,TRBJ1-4,TGTGCCAGCAGCCGGGGCCGAGAAAAACTGTTTTTT,CASSRGREKLFF
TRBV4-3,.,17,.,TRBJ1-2,TGCGCCAGCAGCCAACCTACCGGGGCACAGGCGGACTATGGCTACACCTTC,CASSQPTGAQADYGYTF
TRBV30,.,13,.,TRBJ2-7,TGTGCCTGGAGTGTGGGGGGAAGCTACGAGCAGTACTTC,CAWSVGGSYEQYF
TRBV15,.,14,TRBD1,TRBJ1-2,TGTGCCACCAGCAGTGGCAACAGGGGGGTTAGCTACACCTTC,CATSSGNRGVSYTF
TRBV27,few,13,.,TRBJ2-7,TGTGCCAGCAGTCCGTTGGGTTCCTACGAGCAGTACTTC,CASSPLGSYEQYF
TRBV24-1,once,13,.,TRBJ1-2,TGTGCCACCAGTGATCCGGGGGGCTATGGCTACACCTTC,CATSDPGGYGYTF
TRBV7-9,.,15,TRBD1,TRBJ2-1,TGTGCCAGCAGTTCAGTAAGGACAGGGTCGAATGAGCAGTTCTTC,CASSSVRTGSNEQFF
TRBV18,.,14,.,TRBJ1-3,TGTGCCAGCTCACCTATGTGGCCTGGAAACACCATATATTTT,CASSPMWPGNTIYF
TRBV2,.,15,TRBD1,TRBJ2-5,TGTGCCAGCCAATCCCAGGGGGCTGGTATGGTGACCCAGTACTTC,CASQSQGAGMVTQYF
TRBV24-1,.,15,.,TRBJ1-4,TGTGCCACCAGTGATGGGGGGGTCCCAAATGAAAAACTGTTTTTT,CATSDGGVPNEKLFF
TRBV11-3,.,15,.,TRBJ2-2,TGTGCCAGCAGCTACTGGACCAGCCGAACCGGGGAGCTGTTTTTT,CASSYWTSRTGELFF
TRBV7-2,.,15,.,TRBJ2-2,TGTGCCAGCAGCTTCAGTTCCCGGGAGACCGGGGAGCTGTTTTTT,CASSFSSRETGELFF
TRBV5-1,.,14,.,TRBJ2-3,TGCGCCAGCCTCCGAGGAGGGAGCACAGATACGCAGTATTTT,CASLRGGSTDTQYF
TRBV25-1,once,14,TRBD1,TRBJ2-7,TGTGCCAGCAGCTACACAGGGGTGAGGTACGAGCAGTACTTC,CASSYTGVRYEQYF
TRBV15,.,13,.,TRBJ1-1,TGTGCCACCAGCAGAGTGGTGGACTTTGAACCTTTCTTT,CATSRVVDFEPFF
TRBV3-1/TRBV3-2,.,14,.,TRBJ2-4,TGTGCCAGCAGCCAACGGACGGCCAAAAACATTCAGTACTTC,CASSQRTAKNIQYF
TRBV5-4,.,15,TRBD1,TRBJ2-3,TGTGCCAGCAGCTTCCCGGGACAGGGCACAGATACGCAGTATTTT,CASSFPGQGTDTQYF
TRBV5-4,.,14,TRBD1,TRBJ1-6,TGTGCCAGCAGCGCGGACAGGAATAATTCACCCCTCCACTTT,CASSADRNNSPLHF
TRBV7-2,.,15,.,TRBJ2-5,TGTGCCAGCAGCTTAGACTGGACGGCCAAGGAGACCCAGTACTTC,CASSLDWTAKETQYF
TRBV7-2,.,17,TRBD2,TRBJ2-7,TGTGCCAGCAGTTTAGCTAGTAGCGGGATTAGCTCCTACGAGCAGTACTTC,CASSLASSGISSYEQYF
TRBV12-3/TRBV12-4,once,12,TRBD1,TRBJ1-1,TGTGCCAGCAGTAGGGGGACAGGTGAAGCTTTCTTT,CASSRGTGEAFF
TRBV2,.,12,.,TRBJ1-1,TGTGCCAGCTCCCGAGGGGGGCCAAGGGCTTTCTTT,CASSRGGPRAFF
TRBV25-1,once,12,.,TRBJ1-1,TGTGCCACCAGTGGGAATGTTTTGGGGGCTTTCTTT,CATSGNVLGAFF
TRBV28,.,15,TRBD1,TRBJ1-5,TGTGCCAGCAGTTACGGACAGGGGTCCAATCAGCCCCAGCATTTT,CASSYGQGSNQPQHF
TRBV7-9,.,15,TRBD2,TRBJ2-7,TGTGCCAGCAGCCCTGGGACTAGCGGAAATTACGAGCAGTACTTC,CASSPGTSGNYEQYF
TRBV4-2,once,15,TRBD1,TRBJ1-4,TGTGCCAGCCAACGTAGTGGACAGGAATCTGAAAAACTGTTTTTT,CASQRSGQESEKLFF
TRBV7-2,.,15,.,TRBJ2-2,TGTGCCAGCGACCCTTTAGGTCTGGACACCGGGGAGCTGTTTTTT,CASDPLGLDTGELFF
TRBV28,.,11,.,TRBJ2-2,TGTGCCAGCAGTTTATACGGGGAGCTGTTTTTT,CASSLYGELFF
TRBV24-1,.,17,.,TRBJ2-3,TGTGCCACCAGTGACTCGACGGACTCATCCAAACAAGATACGCAGTATTTT,CATSDSTDSSKQDTQYF
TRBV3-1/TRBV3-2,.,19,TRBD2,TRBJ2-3,TGTGCCAGCAGCCAAGAAACTAGCGGGAGGGCCAGGTACACAGATACGCAGTATTTT,CASSQETSGRARYTDTQYF
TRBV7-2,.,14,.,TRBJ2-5,TGTGCCAGCAGCCCCGGATGGGGCCAAGAGACCCAGTACTTC,CASSPGWGQETQYF
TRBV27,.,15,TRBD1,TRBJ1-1,TGTGCCAGCAGTTTAGGGGACAGGGATGCCACTGAAGCTTTCTTT,CASSLGDRDATEAFF
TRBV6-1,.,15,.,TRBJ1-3,TGTGCCAGCAGTGAATCGGGAAACTCTGGAAACACCATATATTTT,CASSESGNSGNTIYF
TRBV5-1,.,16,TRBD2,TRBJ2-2,TGCGCCAGCAGCCTCAGACTAGCGGGAGGCACCGGGGAGCTGTTTTTT,CASSLRLAGGTGELFF
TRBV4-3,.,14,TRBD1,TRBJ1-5,TGCGCCAGCAGCCAAGAACAGGGGAGTCAGCCCCAGCATTTT,CASSQEQGSQPQHF
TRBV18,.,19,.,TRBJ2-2,TGTGCCAGCTCACCCCTCATTGGGGCCGGGGGCGAAAACACCGGGGAGCTGTTTTTT,CASSPLIGAGGENTGELFF
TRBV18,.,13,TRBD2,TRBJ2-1,TGTGCCAGCTCACCGACTAGCGGGAGGGGGCAGTTCTTC,CASSPTSGRGQFF